Sequencing of this T cell receptor beta chain was carried out in a study of T cell responses to AZD1222 COVID-19 vaccine. Overall study results and limits: Donors, mostly white British, included more females; clonal diversity was possibly underestimated. Recipients of AZD1222 seropositive at baseline numbered only 5 to 7. Repertoires in all cases were sampled only once the peak T cell response had passed.

The CDR3 extends over 14 amino acids. Germline-derived CDR1 and CDR2 are SGHDT and YYEEEE. V dropped 4 bases and J dropped 2 bases, with 13 bases sitting between them. Regarding this clone: Its antigen remains unidentified.

Sequencing used immunoSEQ multiplex PCR; TCRdb keeps in-frame clones, though not all of them. The sample holds 100,000 to 120,000 clones, roughly 92% seen once. The input for sequencing was peripheral blood, taken 28 days after the second AZD1222 dose. This receptor was taken from an adult who received the AZD1222 COVID-19 vaccine. This rearrangement joins TRBV5-6 to TRBJ2-7; either TRBD1 or TRBD2 may supply D (5 bases each). The CDR3 DNA sequence: TGTGCCAGCAGCGAACTCCGGGACCCCTACGAGCAGTACTTC. This encodes CASSELRDPYEQYF.